The 22 T cell receptor beta chains below were found in one sample sequenced in a study of Ad26.COV2.S vaccination and SARS-CoV-2 variants. The repertoire was sequenced with immunoSEQ multiplex PCR; TCRdb's copy has only in-frame clones and lacks some. The table shows about 680,000 clones, with 89% occurring only once. Indicated treatment: some 20 received Ad26.COV2.S at low or high dose, single or two shots; five or six received placebo; per-sample allocation not given. The investigators took samples on day 63 after the first vaccine or placebo injection. The sequencing here drew on peripheral blood, taken in a trial of Ad26.COV2.S vaccine versus placebo. These receptors all come from a person aged 18-60 years who received the Ad26.COV2.S COVID-19 vaccine or a placebo.

The rearrangement joins TRBV19 to TRBJ2-5; 14 bases fit TRBD2. This CDR3 has 17 residues. V was clipped by 4 bases and J by 5 bases; unmatched bases: 9. Germline V gene data show CDR1 as LNHDA and CDR2 as SQIVND (reference sequence). The CDR3 bases are TGTGCCAGTAGTAGCGGACTAGCGGGGGGTTTGGGTGAGACCCAGTACTTC. Protein product: CASSSGLAGGLGETQYF.

This chain connects TRBV29-1 to TRBJ2-5; 8 nucleotides align to TRBD1. V lost 6 bases, J lost 2 bases, and 5 bases stayed unmatched. Germline V CDR1 and CDR2: SQVTM, ANQGSEA. There are 13 residues in the CDR3. The CDR3 DNA is TGCAGCGTAAACCAGGGGGCACAAGAGACCCAGTACTTC. Its protein product is CSVNQGAQETQYF.

The chain couples TRBV6-4 to TRBJ2-1, with a possible D match to TRBD2 (7 bases). V was shortened by 0 bases and J by 10 bases, with 25 bases between the two germline ends. CDR3 length: 18 amino acids. CDR1 and CDR2 from the germline V gene are MRHNA and SNTAGT. CDR3 sequence reads: CASSDSPGPSGTRGEQFF. The CDR3 coding sequence is TGTGCCAGCAGTGACTCTCCCGGGCCTAGCGGCACGAGGGGGGAGCAGTTCTTC.

The rearrangement joins TRBV2 to TRBJ2-7; D tentatively fits TRBD1 or TRBD2 (5 bases each). V was trimmed by 6 bases and J by 2 bases, leaving 14 bases between them. Germline-derived CDR1 and CDR2 are SNHLY and FYNNEI. The CDR3 runs to 14 residues. CDR3 coding DNA: TGTGCCAGCAGACCCCGGGACGGAGCCTACGAGCAGTACTTC. Translation: CASRPRDGAYEQYF.

In its sample, this clone was seen once. The chain joins TRBV5-5 to TRBJ2-7; a weak D match, TRBD2 (6 bases). CDR3 length equals 15 residues. Germline V CDR1 and CDR2: SGHKS, YYEKEE (reference sequence). V shed 1 base and J shed 0 bases, with 11 bases lying between them. CDR3 amino acids: CASSLSLGGSYEQYF. The CDR3 DNA reads as TGTGCCAGCAGCTTGTCTCTGGGGGGCTCCTACGAGCAGTACTTC.

The rearrangement uses TRBV6-8 and TRBJ1-4; possible D gene TRBD1, 5 bases. This CDR3 contains 14 residues. The germline V gene has CDR1 MNHGY and CDR2 SAAAGT. Deletions cut 9 bases from V and 4 bases from J, with 15 bases between. This CDR3 reads CARPRGSFNEKLFF. The CDR3 region has the DNA TGTGCCAGACCACGGGGGTCCTTTAATGAAAAACTGTTTTTT.

The chain combines TRBV11-1 with TRBJ2-5, with D perhaps being TRBD1 or TRBD2 (5 bases each). Trimming left V 4 bases short and J 5 bases short, with 11 bases between. From germline, CDR1 is SGHAT and CDR2 FQDESV (reference sequence). The CDR3 has 13 amino acids. The CDR3 DNA follows: TGTGCCAGCAGCTCATCGGGGCGGGAGACCCAGTACTTC. Its translation is CASSSSGRETQYF.

The V gene is TRBV15, the J gene TRBJ1-1; D gene ambiguous. The CDR3 covers 14 residues. The V and J ends lost 1 base and 4 bases respectively, with 10 bases between them. Germline values: CDR1 LNHNV, CDR2 YYDKDF (reference sequence). The CDR3 sequence is CATSRGEDLTEAFF. In nucleotides, the CDR3 is TGTGCCACCAGCAGAGGGGAAGATCTCACTGAAGCTTTCTTT.

The sample holds one count of this clone. This chain links TRBV3-1 (or the pseudogene TRBV3-2) with TRBJ2-5; TRBD2 matches 7 bases. V shed 0 bases and J 4 bases; nucleotides not matched to a gene: 20. The CDR3 sequence is 20 residues long. Germline V gene sequence: CDR1 LGHDT, CDR2 YNNKEL (reference sequence). DNA of the CDR3: TGTGCCAGCAGCCAAGAAAGGAGGACTAGTCCTGACCACGTTGGAGAGACCCAGTACTTC. Its protein product is CASSQERRTSPDHVGETQYF.

The CDR3 spells CSASGQLMNTEAFF. The CDR3 nucleotides read TGCAGTGCTAGTGGCCAGCTAATGAACACTGAAGCTTTCTTT. This sequence joins TRBV20-1 and TRBJ1-1; D not certain. The ends were cut back, 3 bases at V and 0 bases at J, with 11 bases in the middle. This CDR3 has 14 amino acids. CDR1 is DFQATT, CDR2 SNEGSKA, per germline (reference sequence).

CDR3 sequence reads: CASSLGVAGVTYEQYF. The DNA for the CDR3 is TGTGCCAGCAGCTTGGGTGTAGCGGGGGTTACTTACGAGCAGTACTTC. This chain joins TRBV5-6 and TRBJ2-7, with 9 nucleotides matching TRBD2. The CDR3 contains 16 residues. J was trimmed by 4 bases and V by 0 bases; bases with no gene match: 8. The germline V gene encodes CDR1 SGHDT and CDR2 YYEEEE.

This clone was counted between two and nine times. The CDR3 bases are TGTGCCAGCAGCTTCACTCCAACGGAAAAACTGTTTTTT. It is translated as CASSFTPTEKLFF. The V and J genes are TRBV5-5 and TRBJ1-4, with no clear D. Germline assignment: CDR1 SGHKS and CDR2 YYEKEE (reference sequence). V was cut by 2 bases and J by 8 bases, with 10 bases left in between. This CDR3 contains 13 residues.

J is TRBJ2-2 and V is TRBV9; 7 nucleotides align to TRBD1. CDR1 SGDLS and CDR2 YYNGEE come from the germline V gene. The CDR3 length is 15 residues. The J segment lost 2 bases and the V segment lost 5 bases, leaving 6 bases of the junction unmatched. The chain's CDR3 is CASSERDSNTGELFF. The CDR3 nucleotides read TGTGCCAGCAGTGAGAGGGACAGCAACACCGGGGAGCTGTTTTTT.

The CDR3 loop reads CASSSEGLSYEQYF. The CDR3 DNA follows: TGTGCCAGCAGTTCGGAGGGACTATCGTACGAGCAGTACTTC. The chain is built from TRBV7-9 and TRBJ2-7; TRBD2 agrees at 7 bases. The germline CDR1 and CDR2 sequences are SEHNR and FQNEAQ (reference sequence). CDR3 length: 14 residues. V lost 6 bases to trimming and J lost 4 bases; unmatched junction nucleotides: 9.

The chain is built from TRBV18 and TRBJ1-6; possible D gene TRBD1, 6 bases. The V end lost 3 bases, the J end lost 6 bases, and 18 bases lay between the germline ends. This CDR3 spans 17 amino acids. The germline CDR1 and CDR2 sequences are KGHSH and LQKENI. The CDR3 DNA reads as TGTGCCAGCTCACCCGTCGGGGGGGGCGAGCTTAATTCACCCCTCCACTTT. This translates into CASSPVGGGELNSPLHF.

The chain employs TRBV2 and TRBJ1-2; TRBD1 matches at 7 bases. V shed 0 bases, J shed 6 bases, and the junction held 4 bases outside the gene matches. Germline-derived CDR1 and CDR2 are SNHLY and FYNNEI. The CDR3 totals 14 residues. CDR3 coding DNA: TGTGCCAGCAGTGAAGCCAGGGGGAGGCATGGCTACACCTTC. Its protein is CASSEARGRHGYTF. The full variable domain, in which reference TRBV2 and TRBJ1-2 provide the parts outside the CDR3, is EPEVTQTPSHQVTQMGQEVILRCVPISNHLYFYWYRQILGQKVEFLVSFYNNEISEKSEIFDDQFSVERPDGSNFTLKIRSTKLEDSAMYFCASSEARGRHGYTFGSGTRLTVV.

The gene calls are TRBV30 and TRBJ1-1, with 12 bases matching TRBD1. Trimming took 8 bases from V and 3 from J; bases not matched to a gene: 4. This CDR3 spans 13 amino acids. CDR1 is GTSNPN, CDR2 SVGIG, per germline (reference sequence). The CDR3 is CAGTGGTDTEAFF. CDR3 DNA sequence: TGTGCCGGGACAGGGGGCACGGACACTGAAGCTTTCTTT.

This chain uses TRBV30 with TRBJ1-2; D gene unclear. This CDR3 is built from 10 residues. Between the trimmed V and J ends, which lost 8 bases and 8 bases, there was a span of 12 bases. CDR1 and CDR2 (germline): GTSNPN, SVGIG (reference sequence). The CDR3, as DNA: TGTGCCCTCTACTTTCAGGGCTACACCTTC. This encodes CALYFQGYTF.

The chain has TRBV2 and TRBJ1-5, with D perhaps TRBD1 (5 bases). Trimming shortened V by 3 bases and J by 4 bases, and 13 bases separated the two germline ends. This CDR3 region has 15 residues. Germline values: CDR1 SNHLY, CDR2 FYNNEI. CDR3 protein: CASSDEGLGNQPQHF. The CDR3 DNA reads TGTGCCAGCAGTGATGAGGGGTTAGGGAATCAGCCCCAGCATTTT.

V and J are TRBV5-6 and TRBJ2-5; D is perhaps TRBD1 (7 bases). CDR1 and CDR2 from the germline V gene are SGHDT and YYEEEE. This CDR3 comprises 14 residues. The V gene lost 4 bases and the J gene lost 4 bases, with 14 bases spanning the gap. The CDR3 region has the DNA TGTGCCAGCAGCACCACGCAGGGGGGAGAGACCCAGTACTTC. It yields the protein CASSTTQGGETQYF.

The chain couples TRBV5-1 to TRBJ2-5; perhaps TRBD1 as D (6 bases). CDR1 SGHRS and CDR2 YFSETQ come from the germline V gene. Trimming shortened V by 3 bases and J by 2 bases, and 14 bases separated the two germline ends. There are 15 residues in the CDR3. The CDR3 DNA reads TGCGCCAGCAGCTCCGGACAGAAATTTCAAGAGACCCAGTACTTC. It encodes CASSSGQKFQETQYF.

The rearrangement links TRBV7-9 to TRBJ2-1; no definite D call. With 7 bases removed from V and 0 bases from J, the gap between germline ends came to 7 bases. CDR1 and CDR2 from the germline V gene are SEHNR and FQNEAQ (reference sequence). The CDR3 is made up of 13 amino acids. CDR3: CASTPSSYNEQFF. CDR3 nucleotide sequence: TGTGCCAGCACCCCTTCCTCCTACAATGAGCAGTTCTTC.